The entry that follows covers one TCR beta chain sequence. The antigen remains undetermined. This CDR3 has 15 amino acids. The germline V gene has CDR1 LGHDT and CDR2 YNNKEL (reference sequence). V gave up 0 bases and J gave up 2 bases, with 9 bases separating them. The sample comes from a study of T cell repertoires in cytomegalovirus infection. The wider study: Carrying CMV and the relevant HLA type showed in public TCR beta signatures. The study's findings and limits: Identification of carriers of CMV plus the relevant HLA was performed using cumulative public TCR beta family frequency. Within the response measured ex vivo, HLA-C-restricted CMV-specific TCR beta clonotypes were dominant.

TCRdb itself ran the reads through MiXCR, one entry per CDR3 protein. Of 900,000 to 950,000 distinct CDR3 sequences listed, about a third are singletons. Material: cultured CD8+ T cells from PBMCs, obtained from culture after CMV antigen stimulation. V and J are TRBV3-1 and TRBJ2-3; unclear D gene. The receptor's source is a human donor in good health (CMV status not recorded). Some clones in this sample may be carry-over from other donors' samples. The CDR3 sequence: CASSQEDGVTDTQYF. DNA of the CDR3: TGTGCCAGCAGCCAAGAGGATGGAGTCACAGATACGCAGTATTTT.